The 16 T cell receptor beta chains reported below all come from one sample, sequenced in a study of tumor and adjacent non-tumor tissue in lung cancer. Three rounds of nested PCR, following a modified ARM-PCR protocol, produced the TCRbeta library. TCRdb ran MiXCR on the multiplex PCR reads and lists one entry per CDR3 protein. The sample shows 220,000 or so distinct CDR3 sequences, around 71% of them seen only once. The template was RNA from unsorted bulk tissue. The specimen was lung tumor tissue. The receptor source for this set is a man aged 55 to 70 with non-small cell lung cancer.

A note on this clonotype: This may stem from a read error, because a much larger clone lies one nucleotide away. The chain recombines TRBV6-6 with TRBJ2-1, with D maybe TRBD2 (5 bases). CDR1 and CDR2 from the germline V gene are MNHNY and SVGAGI (reference sequence). This CDR3 spans 12 amino acids. Trimming cost V 10 bases and J 9 bases, with 16 bases left between them. The CDR3 spells CAITRVGGEQFF. The CDR3 nucleotides read TGTGCCATCACACGCGTAGGAGGTGAGCAGTTCTTC.

As for this clonotype: At one end the junction does not follow the germline gene, possibly because of a read error. The chain recombines TRBV12-3 or TRBV12-4 with TRBJ1-4; tentative D call: TRBD1 (6 bases). The CDR3 sequence is 14 residues long. CDR3 in DNA: TGTGCCAGCAGACCTCGGGGGGGGGCTGAAAAAATGTTTTTT. Translation gives CASRPRGGAEKMFF.

The chain recombines TRBV29-1 with TRBJ1-2; D ambiguous. The CDR3 sequence is 15 residues long. Trimming pared 1 base from V and 12 bases from J, leaving 24 bases between. From germline, CDR1 is SQVTM and CDR2 ANQGSEA. CDR3 sequence reads: CSVEAMAGVQDCNTF. CDR3 DNA sequence: TGCAGCGTTGAAGCCATGGCCGGGGTTCAGGATTGCAACACCTTC.

This clonotype has only one observation. A much more abundant neighbour one base away suggests this may be a read error. The chain links TRBV4-3 to TRBJ2-7; 10 bases map to TRBD1. Per germline, CDR1 LGHNA and CDR2 YSLEER. The CDR3 totals 15 residues. DNA for the CDR3: TGCGCCAGCAGCCAAGTCGACAGGGGGCCCTACGAGAAGTACTTC. It codes for CASSQVDRGPYEKYF.

On this clonotype: A much larger clone lies one base from this, so it may be a read error. The chain combines TRBV20-1 with TRBJ2-1, with D unclear. Germline CDR1 is DFQATT and CDR2 is SNEGSKA (reference sequence). This CDR3 spans 12 amino acids. Here the CDR3 reads CNARTGYNEQFF. CDR3 DNA: TGCAATGCTAGAACCGGGTACAATGAGCAGTTCTTC.

The gene calls are TRBV4-2 and TRBJ2-7; possible D gene TRBD1, 6 bases. Germline CDR1 LGHNA, CDR2 YNFKEQ. Trimming took 1 base from V and 13 from J, leaving 29 bases between them. This CDR3 contains 17 residues. The CDR3 DNA sequence: TGTGCCAGCAGCCAAGGGTACAGGGCCGTCCCAACCTACGACCATTACTTC. Amino acid sequence: CASSQGYRAVPTYDHYF.

This clonotype was recorded only once. The chain uses TRBV4-2 and TRBJ1-2; 12 bases line up with TRBD1. The CDR3 length is 17 residues. The V gene end was trimmed by 7 bases and the J gene end by 8 bases; junction bases not matched to a gene: 17. Germline CDR1 is LGHNA and CDR2 is YNFKEQ. The DNA of the CDR3 is TGTGCCAGCAAGCAAGGGACAGGGGGCGCCTCTATAGAGGGCTACACCTTC. It encodes CASKQGTGGASIEGYTF.

About this clonotype itself: This may stem from a read error, because a much larger clone lies one nucleotide away. V gene TRBV12-3 or TRBV12-4 combines with J gene TRBJ2-5; 7 bases line up with TRBD1. CDR3 length equals 13 residues. V lost 6 bases to trimming and J lost 8 bases; unmatched junction nucleotides: 9. CDR3 coding DNA: TGTGCCAGCAGCTGGGACAGACAACAAACCCAGTACTTC. This translates into CASSWDRQQTQYF.

This clonotype has more than one count but fewer than ten. One junction end disagrees with the germline gene, perhaps due to a read error. The V and J genes are TRBV29-1 and TRBJ2-4; TRBD1 is a possible D gene (7 bases). Germline CDR1 SQVTM, CDR2 ANQGSEA. CDR3 length: 18 residues. CDR3 in DNA: TGTAACGTTGAACACCCGGAGGGGGGCAGGGGGGCCAAAAACATTCAGTACTTC. Translated: CNVEHPEGGRGAKNIQYF.

Points on this clonotype: An end of the junction differs from the germline gene, which may be a read error. The rearrangement joins TRBV6-1 to TRBJ2-2; TRBD2 agrees at 10 bases. Germline CDR1 and CDR2: MNHNS and SASEGT. The CDR3 is 18 residues long. CDR3 sequence reads: CASSEFLAGEGGTGELSF. CDR3 nucleotides: TGTGCCAGCAGTGAATTCCTAGCGGGAGAGGGAGGGACCGGGGAGCTGTCTTTT.

In regard to this clonotype: Mismatch with germline at one junction end may stem from a read error. This chain uses TRBV11-1 with TRBJ1-6; no firm D call. The CDR3 runs to 14 residues. Germline CDR1 and CDR2: SGHAT and FQDESV (reference sequence). This CDR3 is CTSSPGVAGSPLHF. In nucleotides, the CDR3 is TGTACCAGCAGCCCGGGAGTCGCGGGTTCACCCCTCCACTTT.

CDR3 bases: TGTGCCAGCAGTTACTCTGGGACAGGCATGGGAGGGGAACAGTACTTC. Its translation is CASSYSGTGMGGEQYF. The chain employs TRBV6-2 or TRBV6-3 and TRBJ2-7, with D possibly matching TRBD1 (8 bases). Germline CDR1 and CDR2: MNHEY and SVGEGT. The CDR3 contains 16 residues. Trimming took off 0 bases at V and 10 bases at J, with 22 bases between the two ends.

A word on this clonotype: At one of its ends the junction is not consistent with the germline gene, which may arise from a read error. The V and J genes are TRBV6-2 or TRBV6-3 and TRBJ1-4; D unresolved. Germline CDR1 reads MNHEY; CDR2 reads SVGEGT. The CDR3 contains 15 residues. CDR3 region: CASSYRETRDEKLFF. CDR3 DNA: TGTGCCAGCAGTTACAGGGAAACCCGAGACGAAAAGCTGTTTTTT.

Comment on this clonotype: With a much larger clone just one base away, this may be a read error. The chain couples TRBV29-1 to TRBJ2-7; perhaps TRBD2 as D (6 bases). This CDR3 contains 17 residues. Trimming shortened V by 2 bases and J by 1 base, and 21 bases separated the two germline ends. Germline values: CDR1 SQVTM, CDR2 ANQGSEA. The CDR3 loop reads CSVEKVSVSGLSYEQYF. The CDR3 DNA is TGCAGCGTTGAAAAGGTTTCCGTTAGCGGTCTTTCCTACGAGCAGTACTTC.

This clonotype has ten or more counts. This chain connects TRBV4-3 to TRBJ1-2; 7 bases are a match to TRBD1. V gave up 0 bases and J gave up 4 bases; unmatched junction bases: 8. Germline V gives CDR1 LGHNA, CDR2 YSLEER. This CDR3 spans 16 amino acids. CDR3 bases: TGCGCCAGCAGCCAAGATCTGGGCAGGGGGTTCTATGGCTACACCTTC. Translated, it gives CASSQDLGRGFYGYTF.

Concerning this clonotype: The germline gene is not matched at one end of the junction; a read error may be the cause. The J gene is TRBJ2-7, the V gene TRBV11-2; D remains ambiguous. The length of the CDR3 is 17 residues. CDR1 is SGHAT, CDR2 FQNNGV, per germline. The CDR3 loop reads CASCLLLVVRSFYEQYF. The CDR3 DNA sequence: TGTGCCAGCTGCTTGCTTCTCGTCGTCAGAAGTTTCTACGAGCAGTACTTC. Full variable domain (missing parts from reference TRBV11-2 and TRBJ2-7): EAGVAQSPRYKIIEKRQSVAFWCNPISGHATLYWYQQILGQGPKLLIQFQNNGVVDDSQLPKDRFSAERLKGVDSTLKIQPAKLEDSAVYLCASCLLLVVRSFYEQYFGPGTRLTVT.